This T cell receptor (beta chain) comes out of a study of blood T cell repertoires in COVID-19. Germline CDR1 WNHNN, CDR2 SYGVQD (reference sequence). This CDR3 is built from 14 residues. V was shortened by 5 bases and J by 6 bases, with 14 bases between the two germline ends. This table comes from immunoSEQ multiplex PCR, and its TCRdb copy is limited to in-frame clones, with some not included. Among 380,000 or so clones, roughly 86% were seen once, and the ten largest hold 0.85% to 1.3%. This receptor was identified in a human donor with acute or convalescent COVID-19. The donor label of this sample is uncertain. What was sequenced was peripheral blood. The chain couples TRBV10-1 to TRBJ2-1, with no clear D. DNA of the CDR3: TGCGCCAGCAGTAGGCCTAGTGCTTCCAATGAGCAGTTCTTC. It codes for CASSRPSASNEQFF.